A selection of T cell receptor beta chains follows, all from one sample in a study of vaccination effects on CD4 cells after COVID-19. These TCRs are of unknown antigen specificity. TCRdb's table, derived via immunoSEQ multiplex PCR, lists solely in-frame clones and lacks some. There are some 50,000 clones in the sample; around 74% occur only once, and roughly 8.7% lies in the top ten. The material was CD4+ T cells from PBMCs cultured without peptide, obtained before COVID-19 vaccination. These receptors were obtained from a human donor who had a prior SARS-CoV-2 infection. Both conserved end residues are part of each CDR3. D genes are given only for firm matches. Clone size is given for some rows only: seen once, a few or many times, or a class if the clone is expanded.

TRBJ2-7 . . TRBV15 TGTGCCACCAGCAGAGTTTACCGGGACAAGGTCTCGCACTTC CATSRVYRDKVSHF
TRBJ2-2 . . TRBV24-1 TGTGCCACCAGTGATTGGGGGGCGGGGACGAACACCGGGGAGCTGTTTTTT CATSDWGAGTNTGELFF
TRBJ2-1 TRBD2 few TRBV7-3 TGTGCCAGCAGCCAAGGGACTAGCGGGAGCGAGCAGTTCTTC CASSQGTSGSEQFF
TRBJ1-5 . . TRBV6-5 TGTGCCGTCATTGGAGAGGGGGCCCAGCATTTT CAVIGEGAQHF
TRBJ1-2 . . TRBV3-1/TRBV3-2 TGTGCCAGCAGCCAATCAGGGTACCCGTCTAACTATGGCTACACCTTC CASSQSGYPSNYGYTF
TRBJ2-1 TRBD2 . TRBV19 TGTGCCAGTATGGGGCTAGCGGGGGGAAACTCCTACAATGAGCAGTTCTTC CASMGLAGGNSYNEQFF
TRBJ1-5 . few TRBV7-8 TGTGCCAGCAGCATTGGTTATAGCAATCAGCCCCAGCATTTT CASSIGYSNQPQHF
TRBJ1-1 . . TRBV7-3 TGTGCCAGCAGTCCTGGACAATTCGAACTGGGGACTGAAGCTTTCTTT CASSPGQFELGTEAFF
TRBJ2-1 . . TRBV10-2 TGCGCCAGCAGTGCCTACAATGAGCAGTTCTTC CASSAYNEQFF
TRBJ1-1 . . TRBV24-1 TGTGCCACCAGTGACGCAGGGTTTGAAGCTTTCTTT CATSDAGFEAFF
TRBJ2-7 . . TRBV9 TGTGCCAGCAGCGTTGAGGCAGGGGCCCTTGGGGAGCAGTACTTC CASSVEAGALGEQYF
TRBJ1-3 . . TRBV20-1 TGCAGTGCTAGTCCGGTAGCCTCTGGAAACACCATATATTTT CSASPVASGNTIYF
TRBJ1-5 . . TRBV30 TGTGCCTGGAGTATACAGGGAGACCAGCCCCAGCATTTT CAWSIQGDQPQHF
TRBJ2-7 . . TRBV3-1/TRBV3-2 TGTGCCAGCAGCCAAGCATCCAGGGCCACCTACGAGCAGTACTTC CASSQASRATYEQYF
TRBJ1-1 . . TRBV29-1 TGCAGCGTGGCGGATAGTATGAACACTGAAGCTTTCTTT CSVADSMNTEAFF
TRBJ2-3 . once TRBV27 TGTGCCAGCCGACCCACGGGCGTGACAGATACGCAGTATTTT CASRPTGVTDTQYF
TRBJ2-1 . few TRBV3-1/TRBV3-2 TGTGCCAGCAGCCACTTGGGGAATGAGCAGTTCTTC CASSHLGNEQFF
TRBJ2-1 TRBD2 . TRBV18 TGTGCCAGCTCACCTCTGGGACTAGATAATAATGAGCAGTTCTTC CASSPLGLDNNEQFF
TRBJ1-2 . few TRBV5-4 TGTGCCAGCAGCTTGATGGGGGGCCGCTATGGCTACACCTTC CASSLMGGRYGYTF
TRBJ2-1 . . TRBV2 TGTGCCAGCGCCAACCCTGTGACCGCCTACAATGAGCAGTTCTTC CASANPVTAYNEQFF
TRBJ2-1 . . TRBV5-1 TGCGCCAGCAGCTTAGAATATGAGCAGTTCTTC CASSLEYEQFF
TRBJ1-2 . few TRBV30 TGTGCCTGGAGTACCCTTAGGGGGTTAAGGAGTGGCTACACCTTC CAWSTLRGLRSGYTF
TRBJ2-3 TRBD2 . TRBV29-1 TGCAGCGCTGCCCCTAGCGGAGTTACAGATACGCAGTATTTT CSAAPSGVTDTQYF
TRBJ2-7 . . TRBV6-5 TGTGCCAGCAGGGCCTATAAAACCTACGAGCAGTACTTC CASRAYKTYEQYF
TRBJ1-2 . . TRBV2 TGTGCCAGCAGTGGGCAGACTAACTATGGCTACACCTTC CASSGQTNYGYTF
TRBJ1-4 . . TRBV5-1 TGCGCCAGCAGCTTGGCCTCCGGAGGTTATAATGAAAAACTGTTTTTT CASSLASGGYNEKLFF
TRBJ1-1 . once TRBV29-1 TGCAGCGTTGTTGGCAGGGCGAACACTGAAGCTTTCTTT CSVVGRANTEAFF
TRBJ2-7 . . TRBV21-1 TGTGCCAGCACTTCCTGGGGGCTAGCACGTTTTTCCTACGAGCAGTACTTC CASTSWGLARFSYEQYF
TRBJ1-2 . . TRBV28 TGTGCCAGCAGTTTATTAGAAGTGGGGGGTTCTGCGGGTGGCTACACCTTC CASSLLEVGGSAGGYTF
TRBJ2-2 TRBD1 . TRBV5-4 TGTGCCAGCAGCTCTGGACAGGGAAAGGGCGCCGGGGAGCTGTTTTTT CASSSGQGKGAGELFF
TRBJ1-2 TRBD1 . TRBV7-9 TGTGCCAGCAGCGATGAGGACAGGCCCTACACCTTC CASSDEDRPYTF
TRBJ2-5 . . TRBV7-2 TGTGCCAGCAGCTTAGTAGCGAACCTACAAGAGACCCAGTACTTC CASSLVANLQETQYF
TRBJ2-5 . . TRBV29-1 TGCAGCGCGAGGGCGGCACAAGAGACCCAGTACTTC CSARAAQETQYF
TRBJ2-1 . . TRBV6-5 TGTGCCAGCAGGGGTCCGTCCTCCTACAATGAGCAGTTCTTC CASRGPSSYNEQFF
TRBJ2-6 . . TRBV11-2 TGTGCCAGCAGCTTAGTACTTTCCGGGGCCAACGTCCTGACTTTC CASSLVLSGANVLTF
TRBJ2-7 TRBD1 . TRBV11-3 TGTGCCAGCAGCTTAGTCGGGACAGGGGACCACGAGCAGTACTTC CASSLVGTGDHEQYF
TRBJ2-7 . . TRBV7-8 TGTGCCAGCAGCTTAGGTCCAGGATCTAAAGAGCAGTACTTC CASSLGPGSKEQYF
TRBJ1-5 TRBD1 . TRBV25-1 TGTGCCAGCAGCCCGACAGGGGGTAATCCCAATCAGCCCCAGCATTTT CASSPTGGNPNQPQHF
TRBJ2-5 . . TRBV11-2 TGTGCCAGCAGCTTAGATGGGCAGGGTTCAGAGACCCAGTACTTC CASSLDGQGSETQYF
TRBJ1-1 . . TRBV7-9 TGTGCCAGCAGCTTTGTCCGAGACACTGAAGCTTTCTTT CASSFVRDTEAFF
TRBJ2-1 . . TRBV5-4 TGTGCCAGCAGCCGGTGGGGGCGGGCGACTGACAATGAGCAGTTCTTC CASSRWGRATDNEQFF